This T cell receptor (beta chain) stems from a study of beta chain features in type 1 diabetes. Study-level results: The question left open here concerned HLA type influencing TCRB rearrangement. It was among patients, rather than healthy donors, that naive, central memory and Treg TCRB repertoires appeared more similar.

Expressed TCRB transcripts were sequenced because the isolated RNA had all been reverse transcribed beforehand. Profiled with immunoSEQ multiplex PCR; TCRdb holds only in-frame clones, not every one. The profile shows fewer than 900,000 clones, roughly 17% of them singletons. This clone has just a few counts. What it binds is not known. The germline V gene encodes CDR1 MDHEN and CDR2 SYDVKM. The CDR3 length is 12 residues. This chain links TRBV28 with TRBJ2-5, with D unresolved. The J call is uncertain, as TRBJ2-7 better fits the DNA end. Sequencing was carried out using naive CD4+ T cells from blood. This sequence was found in a woman aged 18-29 years in good health. The CDR3 nucleotides read TGTGCCAGCTCACACGGCGAGTACGAGCAGTACTTC. It translates to CASSHGEYEQYF.